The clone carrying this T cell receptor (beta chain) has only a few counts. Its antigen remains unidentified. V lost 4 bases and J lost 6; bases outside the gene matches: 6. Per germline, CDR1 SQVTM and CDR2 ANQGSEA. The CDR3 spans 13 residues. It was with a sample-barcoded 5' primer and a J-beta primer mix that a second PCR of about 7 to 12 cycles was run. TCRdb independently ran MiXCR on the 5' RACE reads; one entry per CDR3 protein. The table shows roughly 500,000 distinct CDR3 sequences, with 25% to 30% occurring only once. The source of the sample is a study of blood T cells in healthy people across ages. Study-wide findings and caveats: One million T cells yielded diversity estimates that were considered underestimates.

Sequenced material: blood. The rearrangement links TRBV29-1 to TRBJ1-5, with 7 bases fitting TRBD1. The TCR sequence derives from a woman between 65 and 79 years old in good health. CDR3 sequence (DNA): TGCAGCGTTGTGGGACAGTCGGGTCAGCCCCAGCATTTT. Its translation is CSVVGQSGQPQHF.